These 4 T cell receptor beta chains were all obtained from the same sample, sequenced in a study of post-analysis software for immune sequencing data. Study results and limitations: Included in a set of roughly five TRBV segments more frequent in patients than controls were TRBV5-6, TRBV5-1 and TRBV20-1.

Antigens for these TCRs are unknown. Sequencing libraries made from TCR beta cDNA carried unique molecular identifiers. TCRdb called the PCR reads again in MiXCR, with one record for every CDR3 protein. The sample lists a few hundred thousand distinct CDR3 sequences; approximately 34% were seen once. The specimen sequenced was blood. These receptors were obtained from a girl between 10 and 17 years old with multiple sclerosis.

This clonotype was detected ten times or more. The CDR3 sequence is CASSLRQGARNEQFF. The CDR3 nucleotides read TGTGCCAGCAGTTTACGACAGGGGGCACGGAATGAGCAGTTCTTC. The rearrangement joins TRBV12-3 or TRBV12-4 to TRBJ2-1; 10 nucleotides line up with TRBD1. The V segment lost 2 bases and the J segment 7 bases; nucleotides outside the gene matches: 5. The CDR3 runs 15 residues.

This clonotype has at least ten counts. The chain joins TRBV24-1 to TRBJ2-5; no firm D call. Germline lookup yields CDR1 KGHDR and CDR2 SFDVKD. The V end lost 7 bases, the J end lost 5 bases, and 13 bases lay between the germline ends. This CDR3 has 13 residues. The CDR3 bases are TGTGCCACCAGGGGCCTTGTAGGGGAGACCCAGTACTTC. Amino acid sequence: CATRGLVGETQYF.

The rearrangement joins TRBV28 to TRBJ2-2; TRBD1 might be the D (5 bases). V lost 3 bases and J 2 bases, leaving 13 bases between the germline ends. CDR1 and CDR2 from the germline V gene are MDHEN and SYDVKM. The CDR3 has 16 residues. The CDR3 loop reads CASSFRVRVNTGELFF. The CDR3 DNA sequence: TGTGCCAGCAGTTTCAGGGTCAGGGTAAACACCGGGGAGCTGTTTTTT.

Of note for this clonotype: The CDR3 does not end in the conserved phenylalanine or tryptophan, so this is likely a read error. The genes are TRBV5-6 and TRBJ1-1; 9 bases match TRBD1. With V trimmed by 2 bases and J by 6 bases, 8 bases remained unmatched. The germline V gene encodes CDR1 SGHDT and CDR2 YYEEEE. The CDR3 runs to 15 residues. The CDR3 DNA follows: TGTGCCAGCAGCTTCAGGACAGGGGAGATTGCTGAAGCTTTCTTG. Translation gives CASSFRTGEIAEAFL.